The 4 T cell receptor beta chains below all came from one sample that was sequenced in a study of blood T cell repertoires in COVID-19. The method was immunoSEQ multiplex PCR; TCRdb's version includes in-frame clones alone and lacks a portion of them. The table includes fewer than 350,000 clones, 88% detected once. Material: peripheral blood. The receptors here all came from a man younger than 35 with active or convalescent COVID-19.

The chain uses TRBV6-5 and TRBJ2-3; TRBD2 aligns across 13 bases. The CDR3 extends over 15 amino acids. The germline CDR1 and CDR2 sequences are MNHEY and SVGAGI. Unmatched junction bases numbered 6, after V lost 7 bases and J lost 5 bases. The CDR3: CASNNGLAGEDTQYF. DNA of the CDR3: TGTGCCAGCAACAACGGACTAGCGGGGGAAGATACGCAGTATTTT.

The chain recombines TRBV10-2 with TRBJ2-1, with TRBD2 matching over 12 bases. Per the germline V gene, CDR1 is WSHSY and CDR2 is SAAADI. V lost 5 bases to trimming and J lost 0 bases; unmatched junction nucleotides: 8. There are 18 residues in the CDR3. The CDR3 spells CASSLPSGGVSSYNEQFF. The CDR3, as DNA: TGCGCCAGCAGTTTGCCTAGCGGGGGGGTAAGCTCCTACAATGAGCAGTTCTTC.

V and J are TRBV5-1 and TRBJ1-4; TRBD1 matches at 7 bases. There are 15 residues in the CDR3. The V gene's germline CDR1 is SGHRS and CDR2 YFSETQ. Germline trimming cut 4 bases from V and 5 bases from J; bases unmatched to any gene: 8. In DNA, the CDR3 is TGCGCCAGCAGCCTGCTCGGGACAGAGAATGAAAAACTGTTTTTT. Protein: CASSLLGTENEKLFF.

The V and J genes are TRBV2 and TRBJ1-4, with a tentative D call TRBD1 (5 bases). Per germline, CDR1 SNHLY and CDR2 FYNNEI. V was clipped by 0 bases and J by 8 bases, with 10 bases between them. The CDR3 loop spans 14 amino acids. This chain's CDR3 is CASSEALGGEKLFF. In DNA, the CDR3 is TGTGCCAGCAGTGAAGCGCTTGGGGGGGAAAAACTGTTTTTT.